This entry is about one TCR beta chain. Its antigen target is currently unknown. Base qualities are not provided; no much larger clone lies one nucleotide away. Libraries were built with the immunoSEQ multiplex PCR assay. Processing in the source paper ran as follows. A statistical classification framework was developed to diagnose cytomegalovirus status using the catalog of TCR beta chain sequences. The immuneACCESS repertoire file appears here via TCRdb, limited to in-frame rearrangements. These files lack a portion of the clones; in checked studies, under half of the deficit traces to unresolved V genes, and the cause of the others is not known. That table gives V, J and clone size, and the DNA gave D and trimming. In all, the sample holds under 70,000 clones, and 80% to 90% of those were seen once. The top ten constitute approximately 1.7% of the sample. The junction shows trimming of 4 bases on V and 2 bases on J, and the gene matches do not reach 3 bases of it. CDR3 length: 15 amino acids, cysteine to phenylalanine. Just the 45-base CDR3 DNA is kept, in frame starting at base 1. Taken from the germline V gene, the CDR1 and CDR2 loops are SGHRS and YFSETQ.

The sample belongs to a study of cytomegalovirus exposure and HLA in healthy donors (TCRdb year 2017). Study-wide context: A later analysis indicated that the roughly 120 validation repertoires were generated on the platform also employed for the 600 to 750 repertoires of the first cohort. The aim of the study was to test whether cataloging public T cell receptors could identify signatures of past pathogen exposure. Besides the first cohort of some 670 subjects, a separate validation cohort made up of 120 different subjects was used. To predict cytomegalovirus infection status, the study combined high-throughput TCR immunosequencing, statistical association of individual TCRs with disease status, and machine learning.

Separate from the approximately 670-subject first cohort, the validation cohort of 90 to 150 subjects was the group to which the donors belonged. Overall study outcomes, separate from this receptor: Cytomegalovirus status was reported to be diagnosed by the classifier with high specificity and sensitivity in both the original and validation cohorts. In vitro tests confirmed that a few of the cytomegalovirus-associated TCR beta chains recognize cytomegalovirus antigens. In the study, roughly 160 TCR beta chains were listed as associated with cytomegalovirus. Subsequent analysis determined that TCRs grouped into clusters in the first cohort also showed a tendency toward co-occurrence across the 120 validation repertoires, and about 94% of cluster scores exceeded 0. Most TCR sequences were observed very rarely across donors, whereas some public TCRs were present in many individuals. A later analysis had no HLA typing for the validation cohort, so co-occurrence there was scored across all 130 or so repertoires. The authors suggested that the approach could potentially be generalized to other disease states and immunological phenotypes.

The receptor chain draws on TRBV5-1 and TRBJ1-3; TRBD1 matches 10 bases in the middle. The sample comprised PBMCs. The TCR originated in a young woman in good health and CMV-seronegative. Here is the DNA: TGCGCCAGCAGCCCCGGGACAGGGGCTGGAAACACCATATATTTT. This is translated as CASSPGTGAGNTIYF.